Shown below are 20 T cell receptor beta chains from a single sample sequenced in a study of T cell responses to AZD1222 COVID-19 vaccine. Sequenced by immunoSEQ multiplex PCR; TCRdb stores in-frame clones only, minus some. Among roughly 140,000 clones listed, approximately 89% were seen once. The material was peripheral blood, obtained on day 0 of MenACWY control vaccination. The source is an adult in good health.

The CDR3 bases are TGTGCCACCAGCAGAGGGGGGACTAATGAAAAACTGTTTTTT. Amino acids: CATSRGGTNEKLFF. The V and J genes are TRBV15 and TRBJ1-4; D possibly corresponds to TRBD1 (5 bases). The length of the CDR3 is 14 residues. Germline CDR1 reads LNHNV; CDR2 reads YYDKDF (reference sequence). V was trimmed by 1 base and J by 2 bases, leaving 5 bases between them.

The genes are TRBV28 and TRBJ1-3; no reliable D call. V lost 7 bases, J lost 1 base, and 8 bases lay in between. This CDR3 region has 13 residues. Germline values: CDR1 MDHEN, CDR2 SYDVKM. The CDR3 bases are TGTGCCAGCACCTCGGGGTCTGGAAACACCATATATTTT. Protein: CASTSGSGNTIYF. The full variable domain, completed using reference TRBV28 and TRBJ1-3, is DVKVTQSSRYLVKRTGEKVFLECVQDMDHENMFWYRQDPGLGLRLIYFSYDVKMKEKGDIPEGYSVSREKKERFSLILESASTNQTSMYLCASTSGSGNTIYFGEGSWLTVV.

This chain links TRBV18 with TRBJ2-7; D is uncertain. The V end lost 3 bases, the J end lost 12 bases, and 15 bases lay between the germline ends. Germline V CDR1 and CDR2: KGHSH, LQKENI. This CDR3 spans 12 amino acids. The CDR3 region is CASSPDHGRPYF. The CDR3 DNA reads TGTGCCAGCTCACCCGACCACGGGCGTCCGTACTTC.

The genes are TRBV7-9 and TRBJ1-2; possible D gene TRBD1, 5 bases. V shed 5 bases and J shed 7 bases, with 17 bases lying between them. CDR1 and CDR2 from the germline V gene are SEHNR and FQNEAQ (reference sequence). The CDR3 spans 14 residues. Written as DNA, the CDR3 is TGTGCCAGCAGCGCGATCTACAGGATCGGTGGCTACACCTTC. The encoded protein is CASSAIYRIGGYTF.

This chain uses TRBV6-2 or TRBV6-3 with TRBJ2-3; a weak D match, TRBD1 (5 bases). Germline values: CDR1 MNHEY, CDR2 SVGEGT. The germline V and J ends were trimmed by 8 bases and 0 bases, with 12 bases remaining between them. This CDR3 is built from 14 residues. CDR3: CASRWGASTDTQYF. The CDR3 region has the DNA TGTGCCAGCCGTTGGGGCGCTAGCACAGATACGCAGTATTTT.

V gene TRBV27 combines with J gene TRBJ2-1; D is unresolved. The CDR3 covers 16 residues. CDR1 MNHEY and CDR2 SMNVEV come from the germline V gene (reference sequence). V dropped 7 bases and J dropped 0 bases, with 16 bases sitting between them. The CDR3 spells CASTEFLGSSYNEQFF. CDR3 coding DNA: TGTGCCAGCACCGAATTCCTCGGTAGCTCCTACAATGAGCAGTTCTTC.

The gene calls are TRBV7-9 and TRBJ1-6, with D unresolved. This CDR3 spans 15 amino acids. CDR1 and CDR2 from the germline V gene are SEHNR and FQNEAQ (reference sequence). The germline V and J ends were trimmed by 3 bases and 1 base, with 7 bases remaining between them. This CDR3 reads CASSLDGSYNSPLHF. The CDR3 nucleotides are TGTGCCAGCAGCTTGGATGGATCCTATAATTCACCCCTCCACTTT.

The chain carries TRBV12-3 or TRBV12-4 and TRBJ1-2, with 10 bases aligning to TRBD1. The V gene end was trimmed by 6 bases and the J gene end by 8 bases; junction bases not matched to a gene: 6. The CDR3 length is 13 residues. CDR3 in amino acids: CASSRRDRGGYTF. The CDR3 bases are TGTGCCAGCAGCCGCCGGGACAGGGGAGGCTACACCTTC.

The chain employs TRBV6-1 and TRBJ1-1, with D perhaps TRBD1 (6 bases). Deletions cut 3 bases from V and 6 bases from J, with 14 bases between. CDR3 length: 14 amino acids. Looked up from germline, CDR1 is MNHNS and CDR2 is SASEGT. The CDR3 here is CASSEFMGAAEAFF. CDR3 nucleotides: TGTGCCAGCAGTGAGTTCATGGGGGCAGCTGAAGCTTTCTTT.

V is TRBV27 and J is TRBJ2-2; possible D gene TRBD1, 6 bases. Germline CDR1 reads MNHEY; CDR2 reads SMNVEV (reference sequence). V was shortened by 6 bases and J by 4 bases, with 15 bases between the two germline ends. The CDR3 length is 15 residues. The CDR3 DNA reads TGTGCCAGCAGCTACAGGGACGGGGCCACCGGGGAGCTGTTTTTT. Translating it yields CASSYRDGATGELFF.

The gene calls are TRBV5-4 and TRBJ1-4; tentatively, D is TRBD1 (6 bases). V lost 3 bases, J lost 5 bases, and 14 bases lay in between. The CDR3 has 15 amino acids. Per germline, CDR1 SGHNT and CDR2 YYREEE (reference sequence). CDR3 DNA: TGTGCCAGCAGCTCCCCGGGAGGGGGAAATGAAAAACTGTTTTTT. This encodes CASSSPGGGNEKLFF.

The chain is built from TRBV7-6 and TRBJ2-1; the match to TRBD2 covers 11 bases. The CDR3 is 17 amino acids. V gave up 5 bases and J gave up 0 bases; unmatched junction bases: 6. Germline V gene sequence: CDR1 SGHVS, CDR2 FNYEAQ. The CDR3 nucleotides read TGTGCCAGCAGCCCTCGACTAGCGGGGTTCTCCTACAATGAGCAGTTCTTC. The encoded protein is CASSPRLAGFSYNEQFF.

The genes are TRBV4-2 and TRBJ2-1; D is unclear. The CDR3 is 13 amino acids. Germline CDR1 reads LGHNA; CDR2 reads YNFKEQ. Between the trimmed V and J ends, which lost 1 base and 4 bases, there was a span of 5 bases. The CDR3 loop is CASSQGLYNEQFF. In nucleotides, the CDR3 is TGTGCCAGCAGCCAAGGCCTTTACAATGAGCAGTTCTTC.

V gene TRBV25-1 combines with J gene TRBJ2-7, with a weak D call TRBD2 (6 bases). The length of the CDR3 is 18 residues. CDR1 is MGHDK and CDR2 is SYGVNS in the germline V gene. V was cut by 0 bases and J by 1 base, with 19 bases left in between. CDR3 residues: CASSEYTGPGLESYEQYF. Written as DNA, the CDR3 is TGTGCCAGCAGTGAATATACGGGACCGGGACTCGAATCCTACGAGCAGTACTTC.

The V gene is TRBV19, the J gene TRBJ2-7; D gene unclear. The length of the CDR3 is 13 residues. V shed 2 bases and J shed 2 bases, with 7 bases lying between them. Germline loops: CDR1 LNHDA, CDR2 SQIVND (reference sequence). The CDR3 DNA is TGTGCCAGTAGTATAAAGGGTGCCTACGAGCAGTACTTC. This sequence encodes CASSIKGAYEQYF. Filled out from reference TRBV19 and TRBJ2-7, the complete variable domain reads DGGITQSPKYLFRKEGQNVTLSCEQNLNHDAMYWYRQDPGQGLRLIYYSQIVNDFQKGDIAEGYSVSREKKESFPLTVTSAQKNPTAFYLCASSIKGAYEQYFGPGTRLTVT.

The genes are TRBV5-1 and TRBJ2-7, with D tentatively TRBD1 (5 bases). CDR1 and CDR2 from the germline V gene are SGHRS and YFSETQ. Trimming removed 0 bases at V and 1 base at J, with 8 bases between. CDR3 length: 14 residues. The CDR3 bases are TGCGCCAGCAGCTTGGAGGGGTTTTCCTACGAGCAGTACTTC. Amino acids: CASSLEGFSYEQYF.

The J gene is TRBJ1-1, the V gene TRBV18; D ambiguous. The V gene's germline CDR1 is KGHSH and CDR2 LQKENI. This CDR3 has 13 residues. V lost 5 bases and J lost 0, with 7 bases in between. The CDR3 region is CASSEQLNTEAFF. CDR3 DNA: TGTGCCAGCTCAGAACAGTTGAACACTGAAGCTTTCTTT.

The chain links TRBV28 to TRBJ1-4; D uncertain. Germline loops: CDR1 MDHEN, CDR2 SYDVKM. V lost 4 bases, J lost 7 bases, and 7 bases lay in between. This CDR3 spans 12 amino acids. Written as DNA, the CDR3 is TGTGCCAGCAGTTCAGTAAGTGAAAAACTGTTTTTT. This translates into CASSSVSEKLFF. The full variable domain, with the rest looked up from reference TRBV28 and TRBJ1-4, is DVKVTQSSRYLVKRTGEKVFLECVQDMDHENMFWYRQDPGLGLRLIYFSYDVKMKEKGDIPEGYSVSREKKERFSLILESASTNQTSMYLCASSSVSEKLFFGSGTQLSVL.

The rearrangement links TRBV7-9 to TRBJ1-5; possible D gene TRBD1, 6 bases. The CDR3 runs 14 residues. Germline V gene data show CDR1 as SEHNR and CDR2 as FQNEAQ (reference sequence). The V end was cut by 5 bases, the J end by 7 bases, with 15 bases between. The CDR3 protein is CASSPRDTSQPQHF. CDR3 in DNA: TGTGCCAGCAGCCCCCGGGACACATCACAGCCCCAGCATTTT. Variable domain in full (rest from reference TRBV7-9 and TRBJ1-5): DTGVSQNPRHKITKRGQNVTFRCDPISEHNRLYWYRQTLGQGPEFLTYFQNEAQLEKSRLLSDRFSAERPKGSFSTLEIQRTEQGDSAMYLCASSPRDTSQPQHFGDGTRLSIL.

J is TRBJ1-1 and V is TRBV5-4, with D possibly TRBD1 on 5 matching bases. Germline CDR1 and CDR2: SGHNT and YYREEE (reference sequence). V was trimmed by 4 bases and J by 2 bases, leaving 12 bases between them. The CDR3 is made up of 14 amino acids. CDR3 DNA: TGTGCCAGCAGCCTCGACAGACCCAACACTGAAGCTTTCTTT. Amino acid sequence: CASSLDRPNTEAFF.